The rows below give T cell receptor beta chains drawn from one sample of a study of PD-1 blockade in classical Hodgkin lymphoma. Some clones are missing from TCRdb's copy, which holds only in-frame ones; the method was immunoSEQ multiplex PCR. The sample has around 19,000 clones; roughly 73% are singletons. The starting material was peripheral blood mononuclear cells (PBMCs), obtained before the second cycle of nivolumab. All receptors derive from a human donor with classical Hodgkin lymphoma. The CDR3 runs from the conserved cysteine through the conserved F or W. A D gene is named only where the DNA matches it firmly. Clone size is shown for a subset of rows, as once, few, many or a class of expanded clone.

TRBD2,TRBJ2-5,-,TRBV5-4,TGTGCCAGCACCCTTGGCGGGAGAGAGGTGAAGACCCAGTACTTC,CASTLGGREVKTQYF
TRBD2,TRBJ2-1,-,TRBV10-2,TGCGCCAGCAGTCGGGGGGAAACCGCTTCCAATGAGCAGTTCTTC,CASSRGETASNEQFF
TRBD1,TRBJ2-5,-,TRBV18,TGTGCCAGCTCACCCGACAGGGGGTACTGGGAGACCCAGTACTTC,CASSPDRGYWETQYF
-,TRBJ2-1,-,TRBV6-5,TGTGCCAGCAGTCTAAATAGCTTGGGTGAGCAGTTCTTC,CASSLNSLGEQFF
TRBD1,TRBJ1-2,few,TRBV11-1,TGTGCCAGCAGCCCGCCGGGACAGGCTGTGGATGGCTACACCTTC,CASSPPGQAVDGYTF
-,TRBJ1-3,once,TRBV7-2,TGTGCCAGCAGCTCCGGGGGAGGGCGCGGAAACACCATATATTTT,CASSSGGGRGNTIYF
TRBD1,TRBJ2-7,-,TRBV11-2,TGTGCCAGCAGCTTATCGGGACAGAGCTACGAGCAGTACTTC,CASSLSGQSYEQYF
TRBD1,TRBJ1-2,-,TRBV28,TGTGCCACCCAGGGGGACAGGGACCTATATGGGGGCTACACCTTC,CATQGDRDLYGGYTF
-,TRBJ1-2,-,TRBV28,TGTGCCAGCAACAAAGGGTCCAGGGCCTATGGCTACACTTTC,CASNKGSRAYGYTF
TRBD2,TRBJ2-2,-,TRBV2,TGTGCCAGCAGGGGTAGGCTAGCGGGTCCCGGGGAGCTGTTTTTT,CASRGRLAGPGELFF
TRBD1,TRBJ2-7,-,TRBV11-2,TGTGCCAGCAGCCACGCTGGGACAGGGGGTATCGAGCAGTACTTC,CASSHAGTGGIEQYF
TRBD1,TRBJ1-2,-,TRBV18,TGTGCCAGCCTACAGGGGAAGGAACACTATGGCTACACCTTC,CASLQGKEHYGYTF
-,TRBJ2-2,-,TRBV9,TGTGCCAGCAGCCTCTCAAGCGGTACGAACACCGGGGAGCTGTTTTTT,CASSLSSGTNTGELFF
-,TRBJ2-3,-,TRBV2,TGTGCCAGCAGTGTATTAGCTCCGTTCTGGGACAAATCACCCACAGATACGCAGTATTTT,CASSVLAPFWDKSPTDTQYF
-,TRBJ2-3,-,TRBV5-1,TGCGCCAGCAGCTTCCAGGGGTCGGGCGCAGATACGCAGTATTTT,CASSFQGSGADTQYF
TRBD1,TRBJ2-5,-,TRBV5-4,TGTGCCAGCAGCCCGAAGGGACAGACGCAAGAGACCCAGTACTTC,CASSPKGQTQETQYF
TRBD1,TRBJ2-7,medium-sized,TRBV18,TGTGCCAGCTCACCGGGGACAGCCACCTACGAGCAGTACTTC,CASSPGTATYEQYF
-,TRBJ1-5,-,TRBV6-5,TGTGCCAGCAGTTACTCGACTCGTCAGCCCCAGCATTTT,CASSYSTRQPQHF
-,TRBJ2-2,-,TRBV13,TGTGCCAGCAGCCACCGGACGGCTAAGACCGGGGAGCTGTTTTTT,CASSHRTAKTGELFF
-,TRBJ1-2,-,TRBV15,TGTGCCACCAGCAGAGATCCTCAGGGGAATAGATGGGACTATGGCTACACCTTC,CATSRDPQGNRWDYGYTF
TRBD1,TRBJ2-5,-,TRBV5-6,TGTGCCAGCAGCTTGGACAGGGGGCTTCAAGAGACCCAGTACTTC,CASSLDRGLQETQYF
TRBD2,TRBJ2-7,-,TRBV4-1,TGCGCCAGCAGCCAGGGGGCTACTAGCGGGGGAGAGCAGTACTTC,CASSQGATSGGEQYF
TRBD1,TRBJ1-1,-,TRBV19,TGTGCCAGTAGGGGGGACAGCGCTGGAACTGAAGCTTTCTTT,CASRGDSAGTEAFF
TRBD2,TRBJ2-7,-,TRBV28,TGTGCCAGCTCTACTAGCGGGAGTTACGAGCAGTACTTC,CASSTSGSYEQYF
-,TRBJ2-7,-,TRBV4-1,TGCGCCAGCAGCCAACGGATCGCTGCCGCCCTCGAGCAGTACTTC,CASSQRIAAALEQYF
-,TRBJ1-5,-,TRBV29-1,TGCAGCGTTGCTGACAGCAATCAGCCCCAGCATTTT,CSVADSNQPQHF
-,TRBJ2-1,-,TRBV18,TGTGCCAGCTCACCACAGGCCCATGAGCAGTTCTTC,CASSPQAHEQFF
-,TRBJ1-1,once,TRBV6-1,TGTGCCAGCAGCAGCGGACAGAACACTGAAGCTTTCTTT,CASSSGQNTEAFF
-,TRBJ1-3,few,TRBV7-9,TGTGCCAGCAGCGGGGAGACGGTACGGAGAAACACCATATATTTT,CASSGETVRRNTIYF
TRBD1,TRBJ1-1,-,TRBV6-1,TGTGCCAGCAGGACAGGGGCCAATATGAACACTGAAGCTTTCTTT,CASRTGANMNTEAFF
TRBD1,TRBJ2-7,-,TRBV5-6,TGTGCCAGCAGCATAAAGACCGGGACAGGGGGCTACGAGCAGTACTTC,CASSIKTGTGGYEQYF
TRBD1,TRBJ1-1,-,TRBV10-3,TGTGCCACCCAGGACAGGGCGAACACTGAAGCTTTCTTT,CATQDRANTEAFF
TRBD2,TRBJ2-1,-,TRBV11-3,TGTGCCAGCAGCTCGGGGACTAAAGGGAATGAGCAGTTCTTC,CASSSGTKGNEQFF
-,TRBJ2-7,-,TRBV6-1,TGTGCCAGCAGTGAAGCGCTTGGGATACTGACCTCCTACGAGCAGTACTTC,CASSEALGILTSYEQYF
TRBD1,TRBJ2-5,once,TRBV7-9,TGTGCCAGCAGCGAAGGGACAGCTGCTTTTGGGCAGTACTTC,CASSEGTAAFGQYF
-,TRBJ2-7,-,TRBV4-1,TGCGCCAGCAGCCAAGATCAAGGGAGAGAGCAGTACTTC,CASSQDQGREQYF
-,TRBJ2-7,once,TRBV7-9,TGTGCCAGCAGCTTAGCGCAGGGCTACGAGCAGTACTTC,CASSLAQGYEQYF
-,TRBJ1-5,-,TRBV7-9,TGTGCCAGCAGCTTAGGGGGCAGCCATCAGCCCCAGCATTTT,CASSLGGSHQPQHF
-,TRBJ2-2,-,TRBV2,TGTGCCAGCACCCCAACGGCGAACACCGGGGAGCTGTTTTTT,CASTPTANTGELFF
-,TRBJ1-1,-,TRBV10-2,TGCGCCAGCAAGCTGGGGGGGGAAACTGAAGCTTTCTTT,CASKLGGETEAFF
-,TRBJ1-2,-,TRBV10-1,TGCGCCAGCAGTGAGTCCGCCGGCGGGACCGTGTTAACCTTC,CASSESAGGTVLTF
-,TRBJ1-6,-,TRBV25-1,TGTGCCAGCAGTGATACGAGCTCCTATAATTCACCCCTCCACTTT,CASSDTSSYNSPLHF